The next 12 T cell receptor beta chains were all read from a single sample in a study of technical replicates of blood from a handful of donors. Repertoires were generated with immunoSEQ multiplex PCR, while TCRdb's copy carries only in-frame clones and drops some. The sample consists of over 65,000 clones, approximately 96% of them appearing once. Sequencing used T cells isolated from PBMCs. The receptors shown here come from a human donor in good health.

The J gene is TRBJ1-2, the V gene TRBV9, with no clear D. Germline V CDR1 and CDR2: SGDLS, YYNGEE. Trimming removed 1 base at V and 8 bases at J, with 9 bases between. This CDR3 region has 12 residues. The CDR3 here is CASSVTGGGYTF. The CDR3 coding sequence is TGTGCCAGCAGCGTAACGGGCGGGGGCTACACCTTC.

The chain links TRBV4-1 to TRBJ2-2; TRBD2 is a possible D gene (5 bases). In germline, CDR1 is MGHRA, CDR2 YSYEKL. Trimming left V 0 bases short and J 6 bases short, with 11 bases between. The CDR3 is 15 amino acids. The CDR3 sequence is CASSQDKRGSGELFF. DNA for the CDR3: TGCGCCAGCAGCCAAGATAAGAGAGGGTCCGGGGAGCTGTTTTTT.

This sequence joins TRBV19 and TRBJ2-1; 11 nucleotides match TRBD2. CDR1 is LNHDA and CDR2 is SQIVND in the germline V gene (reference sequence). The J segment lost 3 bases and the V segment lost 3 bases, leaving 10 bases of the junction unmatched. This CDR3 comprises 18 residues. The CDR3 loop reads CASSIKGPGTSGYNEQFF. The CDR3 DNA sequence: TGTGCCAGTAGTATTAAAGGACCCGGGACTAGCGGCTACAATGAGCAGTTCTTC.

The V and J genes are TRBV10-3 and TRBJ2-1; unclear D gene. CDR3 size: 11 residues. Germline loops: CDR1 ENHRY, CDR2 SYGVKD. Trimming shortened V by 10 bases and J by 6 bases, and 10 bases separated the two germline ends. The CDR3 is CATLSGNEQFF. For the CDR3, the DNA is TGTGCCACCCTCTCGGGCAATGAGCAGTTCTTC.

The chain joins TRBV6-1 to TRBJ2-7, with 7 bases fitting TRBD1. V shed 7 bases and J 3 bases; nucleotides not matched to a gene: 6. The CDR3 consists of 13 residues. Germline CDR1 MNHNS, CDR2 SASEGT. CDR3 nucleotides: TGTGCCAGCATAGAGACAGGGATCTACGAGCAGTACTTC. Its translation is CASIETGIYEQYF.

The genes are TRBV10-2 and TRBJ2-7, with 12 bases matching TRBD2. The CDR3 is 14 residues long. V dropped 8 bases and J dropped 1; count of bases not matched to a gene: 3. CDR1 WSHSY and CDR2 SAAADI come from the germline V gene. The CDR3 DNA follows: TGCGCCAGCGCCCTAGCGGGGGGGTCCTACGAGCAGTACTTC. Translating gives CASALAGGSYEQYF.

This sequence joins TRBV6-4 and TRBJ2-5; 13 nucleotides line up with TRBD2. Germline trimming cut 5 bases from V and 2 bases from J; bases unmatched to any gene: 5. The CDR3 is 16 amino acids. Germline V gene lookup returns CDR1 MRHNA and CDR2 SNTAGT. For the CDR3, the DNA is TGTGCCAGCAGTCCCGGGACTAGCGGGGCTCAAGAGACCCAGTACTTC. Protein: CASSPGTSGAQETQYF.

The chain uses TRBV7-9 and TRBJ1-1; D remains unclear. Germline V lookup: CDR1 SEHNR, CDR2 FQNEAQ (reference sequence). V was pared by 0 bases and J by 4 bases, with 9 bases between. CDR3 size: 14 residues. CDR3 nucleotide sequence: TGTGCCAGCAGCTTAGCTCGGTCTAGCACTGAAGCTTTCTTT. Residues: CASSLARSSTEAFF.

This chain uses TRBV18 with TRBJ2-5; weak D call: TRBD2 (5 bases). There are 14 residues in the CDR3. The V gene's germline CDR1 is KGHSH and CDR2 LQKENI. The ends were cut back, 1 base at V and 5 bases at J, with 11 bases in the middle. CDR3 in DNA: TGTGCCAGCTCACCACAATCCAGGAGGGAGACCCAGTACTTC. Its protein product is CASSPQSRRETQYF.

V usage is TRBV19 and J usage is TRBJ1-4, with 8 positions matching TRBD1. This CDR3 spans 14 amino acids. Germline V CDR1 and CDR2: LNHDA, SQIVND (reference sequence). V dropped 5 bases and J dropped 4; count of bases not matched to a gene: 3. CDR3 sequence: CASSLTGDNEKLFF. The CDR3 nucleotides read TGTGCCAGTAGTCTGACAGGGGATAATGAAAAACTGTTTTTT.

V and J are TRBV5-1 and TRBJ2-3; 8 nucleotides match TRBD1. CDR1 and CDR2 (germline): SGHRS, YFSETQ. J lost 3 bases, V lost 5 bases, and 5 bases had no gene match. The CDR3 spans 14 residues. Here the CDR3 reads CASRQGAHTDTQYF. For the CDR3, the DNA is TGCGCCAGCAGGCAGGGGGCGCATACAGATACGCAGTATTTT.

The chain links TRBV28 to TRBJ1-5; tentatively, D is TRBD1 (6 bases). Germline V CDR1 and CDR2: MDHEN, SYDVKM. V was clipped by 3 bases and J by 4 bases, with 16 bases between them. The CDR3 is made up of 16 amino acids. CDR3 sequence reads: CASSFASTGINQPQHF. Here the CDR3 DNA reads TGTGCCAGCAGTTTTGCCAGCACAGGGATAAATCAGCCCCAGCATTTT.